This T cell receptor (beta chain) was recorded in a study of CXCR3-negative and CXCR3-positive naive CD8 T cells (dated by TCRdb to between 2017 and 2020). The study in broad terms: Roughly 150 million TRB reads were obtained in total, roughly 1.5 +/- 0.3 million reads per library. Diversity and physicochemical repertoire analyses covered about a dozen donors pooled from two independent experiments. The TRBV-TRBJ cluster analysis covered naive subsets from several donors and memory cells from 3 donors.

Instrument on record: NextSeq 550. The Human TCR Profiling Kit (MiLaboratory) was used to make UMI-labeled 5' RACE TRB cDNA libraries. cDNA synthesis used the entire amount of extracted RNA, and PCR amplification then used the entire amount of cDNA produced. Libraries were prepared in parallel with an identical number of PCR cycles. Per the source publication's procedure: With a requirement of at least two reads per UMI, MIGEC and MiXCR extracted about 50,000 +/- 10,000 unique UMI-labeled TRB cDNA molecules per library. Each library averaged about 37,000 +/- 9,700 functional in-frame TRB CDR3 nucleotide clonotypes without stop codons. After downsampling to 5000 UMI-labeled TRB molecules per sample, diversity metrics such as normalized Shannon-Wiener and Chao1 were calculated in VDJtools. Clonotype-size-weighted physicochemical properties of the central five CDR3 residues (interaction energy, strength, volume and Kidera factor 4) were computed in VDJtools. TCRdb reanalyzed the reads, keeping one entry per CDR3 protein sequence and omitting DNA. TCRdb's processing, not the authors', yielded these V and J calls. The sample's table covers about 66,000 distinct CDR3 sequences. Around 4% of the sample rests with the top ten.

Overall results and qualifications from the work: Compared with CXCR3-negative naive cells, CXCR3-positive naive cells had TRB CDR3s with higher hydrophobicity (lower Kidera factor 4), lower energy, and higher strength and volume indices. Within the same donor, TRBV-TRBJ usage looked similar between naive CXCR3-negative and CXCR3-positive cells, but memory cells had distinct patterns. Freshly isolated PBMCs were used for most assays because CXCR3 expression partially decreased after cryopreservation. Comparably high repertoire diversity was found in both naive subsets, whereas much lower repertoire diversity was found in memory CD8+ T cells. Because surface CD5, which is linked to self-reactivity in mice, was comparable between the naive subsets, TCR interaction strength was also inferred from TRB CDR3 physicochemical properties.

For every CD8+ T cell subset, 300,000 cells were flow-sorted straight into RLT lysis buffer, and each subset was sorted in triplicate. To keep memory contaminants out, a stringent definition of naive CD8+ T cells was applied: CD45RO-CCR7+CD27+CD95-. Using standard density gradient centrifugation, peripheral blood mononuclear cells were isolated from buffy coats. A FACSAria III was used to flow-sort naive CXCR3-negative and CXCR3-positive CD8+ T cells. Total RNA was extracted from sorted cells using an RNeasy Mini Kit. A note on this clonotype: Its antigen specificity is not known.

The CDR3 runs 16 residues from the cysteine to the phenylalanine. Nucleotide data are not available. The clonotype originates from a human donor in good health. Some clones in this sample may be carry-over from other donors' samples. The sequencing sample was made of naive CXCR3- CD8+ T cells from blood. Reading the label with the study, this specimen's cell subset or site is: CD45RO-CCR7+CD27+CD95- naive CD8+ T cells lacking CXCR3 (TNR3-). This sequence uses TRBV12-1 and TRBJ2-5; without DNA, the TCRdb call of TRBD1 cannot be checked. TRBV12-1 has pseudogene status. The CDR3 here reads CASSFPEPTTGETQYF.